The 24 T cell receptor beta chains listed next were all sequenced from one sample in a study of control samples from healthy donors and cancer patients. The repertoire was sequenced with immunoSEQ multiplex PCR; TCRdb's copy has only in-frame clones and lacks some. The table shows tens of thousands of clones, with 79% occurring only once. Material for sequencing was PBMCs. These receptors all come from a man in his 60s with head and neck cancer.

The chain joins TRBV6-2 or TRBV6-3 to TRBJ2-5; TRBD2 matches at 10 bases. V was pared by 2 bases and J by 7 bases, with 13 bases of the junction left unmatched. This CDR3 is 17 amino acids long. Germline assignment: CDR1 MNHEY and CDR2 SVGEGT. The CDR3 DNA reads TGTGCCAGCAGTTACCCCGGGGGACTAGCGACCGTTGGGACCCAGTACTTC. Its translation: CASSYPGGLATVGTQYF.

This clone has only a few counts. The chain combines TRBV2 with TRBJ1-4; 7 nucleotides align to TRBD1. The length of the CDR3 is 14 residues. Germline CDR1 SNHLY, CDR2 FYNNEI. J was trimmed by 2 bases and V by 8 bases; bases with no gene match: 5. CDR3 sequence reads: CASDMTGTNEKLFF. The CDR3 DNA follows: TGTGCCAGCGACATGACAGGGACTAATGAAAAACTGTTTTTT.

This clone was recorded a few times. The genes are TRBV11-2 and TRBJ2-5; 11 bases fit TRBD2. Trimming at V came to 5 bases and at J to 5 bases, leaving 7 bases not matched to a gene. This CDR3 region has 15 residues. Germline CDR1 is SGHAT and CDR2 is FQNNGV. Here the CDR3 reads CASSTLAGGPETQYF. CDR3 sequence (DNA): TGTGCCAGCAGCACCTTAGCGGGAGGGCCGGAGACCCAGTACTTC.

The gene calls are TRBV6-1 and TRBJ1-1; D unresolved. The germline gives CDR1 MNHNS, CDR2 SASEGT. This CDR3 comprises 14 residues. V gave up 2 bases and J gave up 8 bases, with 15 bases separating them. Here the CDR3 reads CASSEPWPLSEAFF. The CDR3 nucleotides are TGTGCCAGCAGTGAACCCTGGCCCTTGTCAGAAGCTTTCTTT.

The chain carries TRBV11-2 and TRBJ1-1, with D possibly matching TRBD1 (6 bases). The CDR3 covers 12 residues. The germline V and J ends were trimmed by 3 bases and 11 bases, with 13 bases remaining between them. The V gene's germline CDR1 is SGHAT and CDR2 FQNNGV. CDR3 region: CASSFRDTEAFF. The DNA of the CDR3 is TGTGCCAGCAGCTTCCGGGACACAGAGGCTTTCTTT.

The rearrangement joins TRBV7-8 to TRBJ2-1; TRBD2 agrees at 10 bases. CDR3 size: 15 residues. After removal of 5 bases from V and 7 bases from J, the junction contained 8 bases not matched to a gene. Germline V gene lookup returns CDR1 SGHVS and CDR2 FQNEAQ. The CDR3 bases are TGTGCCAGCAGCCCCCCTAGCGGGAGAGTAAATGAGCAGTTCTTC. This encodes CASSPPSGRVNEQFF.

V gene TRBV3-1 (or the pseudogene TRBV3-2) combines with J gene TRBJ2-2; 8 bases line up with TRBD1. The trim removed 4 bases at V and 1 base at J, leaving 2 bases unmatched. The CDR3 consists of 15 residues. The germline V gene has CDR1 LGHDT and CDR2 YNNKEL (reference sequence). CDR3 in amino acids: CASSRGTGNTGELFF. CDR3 nucleotide sequence: TGTGCCAGCAGCCGGGGGACAGGGAACACCGGGGAGCTGTTTTTT.

The J gene is TRBJ2-7, the V gene TRBV12-5; D gene unclear. This CDR3 is 12 amino acids long. Deletions cut 0 bases from V and 1 base from J, with 1 base between. Germline V CDR1 and CDR2: LGHNT, FRNRAP. The CDR3 sequence is CASGLVSYEQYF. The CDR3, as DNA: TGTGCTAGTGGTTTGGTATCCTACGAGCAGTACTTC.

J is TRBJ1-5 and V is TRBV6-1; 7 bases align to TRBD1. Germline V CDR1 and CDR2: MNHNS, SASEGT. The CDR3 contains 15 residues. V gave up 3 bases and J gave up 4 bases; unmatched junction bases: 6. DNA of the CDR3: TGTGCCAGCAGTGAGCGGACAGGAGGAAATCAGCCCCAGCATTTT. Translating it yields CASSERTGGNQPQHF.

A few counts support this clone. Other DNA sequences from this sample encode an identical CDR3 as well. The chain has TRBV7-9 and TRBJ2-1, with no clear D. With 1 base removed from V and 4 bases from J, the gap between germline ends came to 2 bases. Germline V gene lookup returns CDR1 SEHNR and CDR2 FQNEAQ (reference sequence). CDR3 length equals 12 residues. The CDR3 reads CASSLVYNEQFF. CDR3 sequence (DNA): TGTGCCAGCAGCTTAGTATACAATGAGCAGTTCTTC.

V is TRBV5-1 and J is TRBJ2-7, with unresolved D. Germline loops: CDR1 SGHRS, CDR2 YFSETQ. Deletions cut 4 bases from V and 4 bases from J, with 12 bases between. This CDR3 is 13 amino acids long. CDR3 sequence: CASSPGGWYEQYF. The CDR3 DNA reads TGCGCCAGCAGCCCTGGTGGGTGGTACGAGCAGTACTTC.

The chain employs TRBV7-9 and TRBJ2-7, with D uncertain. Germline CDR1 SEHNR, CDR2 FQNEAQ (reference sequence). Trimming took 5 bases from V and 1 from J, leaving 9 bases between them. CDR3 length equals 13 residues. CDR3 DNA sequence: TGTGCCAGCAGCCGGACGGATTCCTACGAGCAGTACTTC. It translates to CASSRTDSYEQYF.

The chain recombines TRBV5-6 with TRBJ2-5; D is undetermined. CDR1 and CDR2 (germline): SGHDT, YYEEEE. V dropped 0 bases and J dropped 3 bases, with 0 bases sitting between them. The CDR3 runs 11 residues. CDR3 nucleotide sequence: TGTGCCAGCAGCTTGGAAGAGACCCAGTACTTC. Encoded protein: CASSLEETQYF.

This clone was seen just once. V and J are TRBV28 and TRBJ2-7, with D perhaps matching TRBD1 (6 bases). The CDR3 covers 12 residues. The V end lost 8 bases, the J end lost 6 bases, and 14 bases lay between the germline ends. CDR1 and CDR2 from the germline V gene are MDHEN and SYDVKM. CDR3 coding DNA: TGTGCCAGCGGGCCAGGGGTGGCCGAGCAGTACTTC. Its protein is CASGPGVAEQYF.

V is TRBV30 and J is TRBJ2-2, with a weak D call TRBD2 (7 bases). CDR3 length: 17 residues. Between the trimmed V and J ends, which lost 4 bases and 5 bases, there was a span of 23 bases. Germline CDR1 and CDR2: GTSNPN and SVGIG (reference sequence). The CDR3 is CAWTRTDLASGTGELFF. In DNA, the CDR3 is TGTGCCTGGACACGGACAGACCTGGCTAGCGGTACCGGGGAGCTGTTTTTT.

The V and J genes are TRBV10-3 and TRBJ2-7; D is perhaps TRBD1 or TRBD2 (7 bases each). Trimming took 2 bases from V and 7 from J, leaving 18 bases between them. Germline-derived CDR1 and CDR2 are ENHRY and SYGVKD. The CDR3 runs 15 residues. CDR3 residues: CAISEDAGGAGEQYF. DNA for the CDR3: TGTGCCATCAGTGAGGATGCAGGGGGGGCTGGGGAGCAGTACTTC.

In this sample, this clone turned up a few times. V is TRBV4-3 and J is TRBJ2-3; 12 bases line up with TRBD2. After removal of 1 base from V and 6 bases from J, the junction contained 5 bases not matched to a gene. CDR3 length: 16 amino acids. Germline assignment: CDR1 LGHNA and CDR2 YSLEER. CDR3 in amino acids: CASSQVLAGGSDTQYF. CDR3 coding DNA: TGCGCCAGCAGCCAAGTTCTAGCGGGAGGGAGTGATACGCAGTATTTT.

The rearrangement joins TRBV27 to TRBJ1-5; D gene uncertain. Germline lookup yields CDR1 MNHEY and CDR2 SMNVEV (reference sequence). Trimming stripped 3 bases from V and 3 bases from J, with 12 bases between. The CDR3 is made up of 15 amino acids. CDR3 nucleotide sequence: TGTGCCAGCAGTTTGAGCATACAGAACAATCAGCCCCAGCATTTT. This codes for CASSLSIQNNQPQHF.

The genes are TRBV5-4 and TRBJ2-1; D gene uncertain. Germline-derived CDR1 and CDR2 are SGHNT and YYREEE (reference sequence). V lost 2 bases to trimming and J lost 0 bases, with 12 bases between them. The CDR3 totals 16 residues. In nucleotides, the CDR3 is TGTGCCAGCAGCTTCCAATCATCTAGCTCCTACAATGAGCAGTTCTTC. Its translation is CASSFQSSSSYNEQFF.

The chain combines TRBV24-1 with TRBJ2-4; a weak D match, TRBD1 (5 bases). The CDR3 is 19 amino acids. V lost 2 bases and J lost 1, with 20 bases in between. The germline V gene encodes CDR1 KGHDR and CDR2 SFDVKD. The CDR3 nucleotides are TGTGCCACCAGTGATTACCTACGGCGGACACAACGGGCCAAAAACATTCAGTACTTC. It translates to CATSDYLRRTQRAKNIQYF.

The chain is built from TRBV3-1 (or the pseudogene TRBV3-2) and TRBJ1-4; 8 bases align to TRBD1. The germline V gene encodes CDR1 LGHDT and CDR2 YNNKEL (reference sequence). The CDR3 is 13 residues long. The V gene end was trimmed by 4 bases and the J gene end by 8 bases; junction bases not matched to a gene: 3. The CDR3 bases are TGTGCCAGCAGCCTGACAGGGGAAGAAAAACTGTTTTTT. Its translation is CASSLTGEEKLFF.

The rearrangement uses TRBV5-8 and TRBJ2-1, with 9 nucleotides matching TRBD2. With 2 bases clipped from V and 1 base from J, the junction kept 1 base outside the gene matches. Germline V gives CDR1 SGHTS, CDR2 YDEGEE. This CDR3 region has 15 residues. The CDR3: CASSFSGSSYNEQFF. As DNA, the CDR3 is TGTGCCAGCAGCTTTAGCGGGAGTTCCTACAATGAGCAGTTCTTC.

This clone has only one observation. The chain has TRBV19 and TRBJ1-5, with D tentatively TRBD1 (6 bases). This CDR3 region has 15 residues. Germline values: CDR1 LNHDA, CDR2 SQIVND (reference sequence). The V gene lost 8 bases and the J gene lost 4 bases, with 18 bases spanning the gap. The CDR3 DNA follows: TGTGCCAGTCAATACAGGGAGGGTAGGAATCAGCCCCAGCATTTT. Protein: CASQYREGRNQPQHF. Together with reference TRBV19 and TRBJ1-5, the CDR3 gives the full variable domain: DGGITQSPKYLFRKEGQNVTLSCEQNLNHDAMYWYRQDPGQGLRLIYYSQIVNDFQKGDIAEGYSVSREKKESFPLTVTSAQKNPTAFYLCASQYREGRNQPQHFGDGTRLSIL.

The CDR3 nucleotides read TGTGCCAGCAGCCAGGAGACAGGGGGCCAAGAGACCCAGTACTTC. This gives the protein CASSQETGGQETQYF. The V and J genes are TRBV4-2 and TRBJ2-5; 9 nucleotides line up with TRBD1. V lost 3 bases and J lost 1; bases outside the gene matches: 3. The CDR3 runs to 15 residues. CDR1 is LGHNA, CDR2 YNFKEQ, per germline.